This T cell receptor (beta chain) was retrieved from a study of blood T cell repertoires in COVID-19. Study details: In each case, the material was cDNA or gDNA derived from T cells, B-cell-depleted T cells, or PBMCs.

Turning to this clone: Different DNA sequences within this sample yield the same CDR3.

The CDR3 covers 14 residues. CDR1 is MNHEY, CDR2 SMNVEV, per germline (reference sequence). V was pared by 3 bases and J by 5 bases, with 4 bases of the junction left unmatched. Authors' methods: Reference gene primers were amplified, and this amplification served to estimate nucleated cell counts. Produced via immunoSEQ multiplex PCR; TCRdb's table is partial and in-frame only. That table gives V, J and clone size, and the DNA gave D and trimming. The data contain roughly 300,000 clones, over 75% of them seen just once; the ten biggest clones take up around 1.1%. The TCR was taken from a woman aged 25 to 45 who had recovered from COVID-19. The specimen was PBMCs or T cells enriched from blood (not recorded which). V is TRBV27 and J is TRBJ1-2, with 9 bases that match TRBD1. As DNA, the CDR3 is TGTGCCAGCAGTTTTAGGACAGGGGATTATGGCTACACCTTC. Translating it yields CASSFRTGDYGYTF.